The 27 T cell receptor beta chains given below trace back to one sample, sequenced in a study of blood T cell repertoires in COVID-19. Method: immunoSEQ multiplex PCR; TCRdb's copy keeps in-frame clones and lacks some. The profile shows 130,000 or so clones, around 86% of them singletons. The sample comprised peripheral blood. The receptor source for this set is a human donor in a cohort sampled during active COVID-19.

This clone was observed a single time. J is TRBJ1-2 and V is TRBV9; TRBD1 matches 8 bases. V was pared by 1 base and J by 7 bases, with 9 bases of the junction left unmatched. There are 15 residues in the CDR3. Germline V gene sequence: CDR1 SGDLS, CDR2 YYNGEE. For the CDR3, the DNA is TGTGCCAGCAGCGTAAATAGTCAGGGGGCGGGTGGCTACACCTTC. This encodes CASSVNSQGAGGYTF.

This clone has just a few counts. The chain employs TRBV28 and TRBJ2-2; TRBD2 is a possible D gene (7 bases). Germline V gene sequence: CDR1 MDHEN, CDR2 SYDVKM. The CDR3 covers 16 residues. The V and J ends lost 6 bases and 5 bases respectively, with 19 bases between them. Written as DNA, the CDR3 is TGTGCCAGCAGAGCCAGGAGGGGGAGGGCAACCGGGGAGCTGTTTTTT. Translation gives CASRARRGRATGELFF.

V gene TRBV7-2 combines with J gene TRBJ2-1, with D perhaps matching TRBD2 (6 bases). The CDR3 consists of 16 residues. Trimming stripped 1 base from V and 2 bases from J, with 12 bases between. From germline, CDR1 is SGHTA and CDR2 FQGNSA. CDR3 coding DNA: TGTGCCAGCAGCTTAGAGACGGGAGAGACCTACAATGAGCAGTTCTTC. Encoded protein: CASSLETGETYNEQFF.

The chain links TRBV6-2 or TRBV6-3 to TRBJ2-7; TRBD2 agrees at 9 bases. Germline lookup yields CDR1 MNHEY and CDR2 SVGEGT. The CDR3 length is 16 residues. The ends lost 5 bases at V and 0 bases at J; junction bases unmatched: 8. CDR3 loop: CASSRPSGVSSYEQYF. In DNA form, the CDR3 reads TGTGCCAGCAGTCGACCTAGCGGGGTCAGCTCCTACGAGCAGTACTTC.

Written as DNA, the CDR3 is TGCGCCAGCAGCTTGGTCCTAGCGGGCGCCCTGGAGACCCAGTACTTC. Translated, it gives CASSLVLAGALETQYF. This chain links TRBV5-1 with TRBJ2-5; 8 nucleotides align to TRBD2. The germline V gene encodes CDR1 SGHRS and CDR2 YFSETQ. V trimming: 0 bases; J trimming: 5 bases; junction bases outside the gene matches: 9. The CDR3 runs 16 residues.

V gene TRBV30 combines with J gene TRBJ1-5; D is perhaps TRBD1 (6 bases). Germline loops: CDR1 GTSNPN, CDR2 SVGIG (reference sequence). The V gene lost 3 bases and the J gene lost 5 bases, with 17 bases spanning the gap. The CDR3 is made up of 15 amino acids. CDR3 DNA sequence: TGTGCCTGGAGCGCAGGGGTTGTTCCGGATCAGCCCCAGCATTTT. As protein: CAWSAGVVPDQPQHF.

The chain employs TRBV25-1 and TRBJ2-2, with 7 bases lining up with TRBD1. The J segment lost 1 base and the V segment lost 6 bases, leaving 8 bases of the junction unmatched. The germline CDR1 and CDR2 sequences are MGHDK and SYGVNS. This CDR3 has 16 residues. This CDR3 is CASRKPGQLNTGELFF. The CDR3 DNA is TGTGCCAGCAGAAAACCGGGACAGCTGAACACCGGGGAGCTGTTTTTT.

This chain uses TRBV4-1 with TRBJ2-2; possibly TRBD1 for D (5 bases). The germline V gene has CDR1 MGHRA and CDR2 YSYEKL. V lost 2 bases and J 6 bases, leaving 19 bases between the germline ends. This CDR3 is 17 amino acids long. The CDR3 loop is CASSQNPLGAFPGELFF. CDR3 nucleotide sequence: TGCGCCAGCAGCCAAAACCCCCTTGGGGCATTCCCCGGGGAGCTGTTTTTT.

This clone came up once. The chain is built from TRBV6-1 and TRBJ1-1; unclear D gene. V dropped 1 base and J dropped 10 bases, with 13 bases sitting between them. The CDR3 length is 13 residues. Germline assignment: CDR1 MNHNS and CDR2 SASEGT. In nucleotides, the CDR3 is TGTGCCAGCAGTGAAGGGTTGGTTTCGCGAGCTTTCTTT. Encoded protein: CASSEGLVSRAFF.

This clone was picked up one time. This sequence joins TRBV14 and TRBJ2-1, with a weak D call TRBD2 (6 bases). Germline CDR1 reads SGHDN; CDR2 reads FVKESK. V was shortened by 2 bases and J by 5 bases, with 25 bases between the two germline ends. The CDR3 runs to 19 residues. The CDR3 sequence is CASSQQSGFQDYTDNEQFF. The DNA of the CDR3 is TGTGCCAGCAGCCAACAGTCGGGTTTTCAGGACTATACCGACAATGAGCAGTTCTTC.

The V and J genes are TRBV5-1 and TRBJ2-2, with a tentative D call TRBD2 (5 bases). V was cut by 7 bases and J by 2 bases, with 12 bases left in between. Germline V gene data show CDR1 as SGHRS and CDR2 as YFSETQ. This CDR3 contains 14 residues. In DNA form, the CDR3 reads TGCGCCAGCGATAAAGGACTCAACACCGGGGAGCTGTTTTTT. Amino acid sequence: CASDKGLNTGELFF. Supplemented by reference TRBV5-1 and TRBJ2-2, the full variable domain reads KAGVTQTPRYLIKTRGQQVTLSCSPISGHRSVSWYQQTPGQGLQFLFEYFSETQRNKGNFPGRFSGRQFSNSRSEMNVSTLELGDSALYLCASDKGLNTGELFFGEGSRLTVL.

This chain connects TRBV7-8 to TRBJ1-3, with D unresolved. CDR1 and CDR2 from the germline V gene are SGHVS and FQNEAQ. Trimming removed 6 bases at V and 0 bases at J, with 15 bases between. The CDR3 is 16 amino acids. CDR3 protein: CASSLPFAYSGNTIYF. CDR3 DNA: TGTGCCAGCAGTCTTCCCTTTGCGTACTCTGGAAACACCATATATTTT.

This clone has more than one count but fewer than ten. The chain joins TRBV11-2 to TRBJ2-2; 12 bases are a match to TRBD2. The CDR3 loop spans 16 amino acids. CDR1 and CDR2 (germline): SGHAT, FQNNGV. Losses at the gene ends were 0 bases for V and 5 bases for J; bases not matched to a gene: 1. CDR3 coding DNA: TGTGCCAGCAGCTTAGATGGGACTAGCGGGACCGGGGAGCTGTTTTTT. Encoded protein: CASSLDGTSGTGELFF. The full variable domain, rest sourced from reference TRBV11-2 and TRBJ2-2, is EAGVAQSPRYKIIEKRQSVAFWCNPISGHATLYWYQQILGQGPKLLIQFQNNGVVDDSQLPKDRFSAERLKGVDSTLKIQPAKLEDSAVYLCASSLDGTSGTGELFFGEGSRLTVL.

This clone was seen only once. V is TRBV9 and J is TRBJ2-2, with TRBD2 identical over 7 bases. Germline assignment: CDR1 SGDLS and CDR2 YYNGEE. The CDR3 extends over 16 amino acids. V was clipped by 6 bases and J by 1 base; unmatched bases: 9. The CDR3 nucleotides are TGTGCCAGCACCCCAGCCGGGAGGCGGAACACCGGGGAGCTGTTTTTT. Amino acid sequence: CASTPAGRRNTGELFF.

This clone showed up just once. The rearrangement joins TRBV9 to TRBJ2-5; TRBD2 agrees at 10 bases. Trimming cost V 0 bases and J 5 bases; bases outside gene matches: 7. The CDR3 has 16 residues. CDR1 and CDR2 (germline): SGDLS, YYNGEE. The CDR3 spells CASSVEASGSWETQYF. DNA of the CDR3: TGTGCCAGCAGCGTAGAAGCTAGCGGGAGTTGGGAGACCCAGTACTTC.

The chain is built from TRBV6-5 and TRBJ2-7; D may be TRBD1 (6 bases). Germline assignment: CDR1 MNHEY and CDR2 SVGAGI. The CDR3 contains 13 residues. With 7 bases removed from V and 4 bases from J, the gap between germline ends came to 14 bases. DNA of the CDR3: TGTGCCAGCACCTTGACCCAGGGGTACGAGCAGTACTTC. This codes for CASTLTQGYEQYF.

The chain recombines TRBV10-2 with TRBJ2-7; TRBD1 matches 7 bases. Per the germline V gene, CDR1 is WSHSY and CDR2 is SAAADI. This CDR3 contains 13 residues. The trim removed 6 bases at V and 3 bases at J, leaving 5 bases unmatched. CDR3 region: CASREQGIYEQYF. The CDR3 DNA reads TGCGCCAGCAGGGAACAGGGGATCTACGAGCAGTACTTC.

The chain employs TRBV11-3 and TRBJ2-1, with D tentatively TRBD2 (6 bases). The CDR3 has 16 amino acids. The V end lost 2 bases, the J end lost 8 bases, and 19 bases lay between the germline ends. The V gene's germline CDR1 is SGHNT and CDR2 YENEEA. CDR3 loop: CASSLTWIAVGHEQFF. The CDR3 nucleotides are TGTGCCAGCAGCTTAACTTGGATAGCGGTGGGTCATGAGCAGTTCTTC.

The V gene is TRBV28, the J gene TRBJ2-7; weak D call: TRBD1 (6 bases). CDR1 MDHEN and CDR2 SYDVKM come from the germline V gene. This CDR3 has 14 amino acids. Trimming stripped 6 bases from V and 4 bases from J, with 16 bases between. CDR3 nucleotide sequence: TGTGCCAGCAGATCGGGACATAGACTTTACGAGCAGTACTTC. Protein product: CASRSGHRLYEQYF.

About this clone itself: This sample includes further DNA sequences coding for the same CDR3. This sequence joins TRBV5-1 and TRBJ1-1; TRBD1 agrees at 10 bases. V lost 3 bases, J lost 4 bases, and 3 bases stayed unmatched. This CDR3 has 14 residues. Germline lookup yields CDR1 SGHRS and CDR2 YFSETQ. The CDR3 region has the DNA TGCGCCAGCAGCTCGACAGGGGGCGGCACTGAAGCTTTCTTT. Translation gives CASSSTGGGTEAFF.

This clone has more than one count but fewer than ten. The chain links TRBV14 to TRBJ2-5, with 7 bases fitting TRBD2. Trimming took 4 bases from V and 5 from J; bases not matched to a gene: 10. The CDR3 extends over 15 amino acids. CDR1 and CDR2 (germline): SGHDN, FVKESK. The CDR3 loop reads CASSPVATSRETQYF. The CDR3 DNA reads as TGTGCCAGCAGCCCGGTGGCGACTAGCAGGGAGACCCAGTACTTC. The variable domain in full, completed from reference TRBV14 and TRBJ2-5, reads EAGVTQFPSHSVIEKGQTVTLRCDPISGHDNLYWYRRVMGKEIKFLLHFVKESKQDESGMPNNRFLAERTGGTYSTLKVQPAELEDSGVYFCASSPVATSRETQYFGPGTRLLVL.

J is TRBJ2-7 and V is TRBV2, with D hard to call. The germline V and J ends were trimmed by 5 bases and 6 bases, with 8 bases remaining between them. Germline values: CDR1 SNHLY, CDR2 FYNNEI. CDR3 length: 11 residues. CDR3 protein: CASSFMSEQYF. The CDR3 DNA reads TGTGCCAGCAGTTTTATGAGCGAGCAGTACTTC.

The CDR3, as DNA: TGTGCCAGCTCACCAGTGACAGGGGGTCAAGAGACCCAGTACTTC. The encoded protein is CASSPVTGGQETQYF. This sequence joins TRBV18 and TRBJ2-5; TRBD1 matches at 9 bases. This CDR3 has 15 residues. The germline V gene has CDR1 KGHSH and CDR2 LQKENI. J gave up 2 bases and V 2 bases, and 3 bases lay outside the gene matches. The variable domain in full, with the rest retrieved from reference TRBV18 and TRBJ2-5, is NAGVMQNPRHLVRRRGQEARLRCSPMKGHSHVYWYRQLPEEGLKFMVYLQKENIIDESGMPKERFSAEFPKEGPSILRIQQVVRGDSAAYFCASSPVTGGQETQYFGPGTRLLVL.

The genes are TRBV21-1 and TRBJ1-1; the table gives TRBD1 as D, unverified against the DNA. TRBV21-1 is a listed pseudogene. The CDR3 has 20 residues. This chain's CDR3 is CASPMLIRDRGYPPNTEAFF. The CDR3 DNA is TGTGCCAGCCCGATGCTCATAAGGGACAGGGGGTATCCCCCGAACACTGAAGCTTTCTTT.

The chain links TRBV5-8 to TRBJ2-3; 13 positions match TRBD2. CDR3 length: 17 amino acids. Germline CDR1 reads SGHTS; CDR2 reads YDEGEE. V shed 4 bases, J shed 2 bases, and the junction held 7 bases outside the gene matches. CDR3 sequence (DNA): TGTGCCAGCAGCCGACCCGGACTAGCGGGAGTCACAGATACGCAGTATTTT. This encodes CASSRPGLAGVTDTQYF.

This chain links TRBV6-2 or TRBV6-3 with TRBJ2-7; 7 bases map to TRBD2. The junction had 7 bases not matched to a gene; V was cut back by 5 bases and J by 3 bases. Germline V gives CDR1 MNHEY, CDR2 SVGEGT. CDR3 length: 14 residues. The CDR3 nucleotides are TGTGCCAGCAGTCGAATCGCGGGGGTCTACGAGCAGTACTTC. Translation: CASSRIAGVYEQYF.

The rearrangement joins TRBV29-1 to TRBJ2-2, with 7 bases identical to TRBD2. Trimming cost V 7 bases and J 1 base; bases outside gene matches: 9. The CDR3 has 15 residues. The germline V gene has CDR1 SQVTM and CDR2 ANQGSEA. CDR3 in DNA: TGCAGCGCCCTGGGAGGGCTACAGAACACCGGGGAGCTGTTTTTT. Its translation: CSALGGLQNTGELFF.